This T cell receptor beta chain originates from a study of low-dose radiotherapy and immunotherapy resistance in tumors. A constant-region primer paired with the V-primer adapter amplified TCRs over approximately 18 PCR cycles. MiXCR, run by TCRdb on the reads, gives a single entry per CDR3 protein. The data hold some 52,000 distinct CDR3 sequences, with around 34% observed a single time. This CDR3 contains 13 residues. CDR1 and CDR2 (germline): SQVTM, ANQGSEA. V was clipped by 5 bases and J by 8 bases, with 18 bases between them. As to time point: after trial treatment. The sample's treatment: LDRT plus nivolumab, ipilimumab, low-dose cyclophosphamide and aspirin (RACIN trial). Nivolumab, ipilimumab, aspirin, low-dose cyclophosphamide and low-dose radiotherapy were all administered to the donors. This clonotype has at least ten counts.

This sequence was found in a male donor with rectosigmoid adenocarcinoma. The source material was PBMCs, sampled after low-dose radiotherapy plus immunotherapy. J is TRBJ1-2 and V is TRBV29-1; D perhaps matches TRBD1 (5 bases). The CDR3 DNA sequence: TGCAGCGTTCTTAGGGGAGGAGGGGACGGCTACACCTTC. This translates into CSVLRGGGDGYTF.